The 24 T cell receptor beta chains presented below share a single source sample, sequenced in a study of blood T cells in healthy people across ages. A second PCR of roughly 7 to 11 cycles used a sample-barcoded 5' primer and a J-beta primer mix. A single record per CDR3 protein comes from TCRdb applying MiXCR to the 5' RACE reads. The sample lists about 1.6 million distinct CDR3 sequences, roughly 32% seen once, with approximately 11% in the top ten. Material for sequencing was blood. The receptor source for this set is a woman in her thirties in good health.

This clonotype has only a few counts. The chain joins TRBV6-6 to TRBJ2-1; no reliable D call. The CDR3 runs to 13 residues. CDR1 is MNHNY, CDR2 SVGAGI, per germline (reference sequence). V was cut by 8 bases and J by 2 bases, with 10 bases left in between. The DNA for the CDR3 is TGTGCCAGCGCGAGAGTAACCTACAATGAGCAGTTCTTC. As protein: CASARVTYNEQFF.

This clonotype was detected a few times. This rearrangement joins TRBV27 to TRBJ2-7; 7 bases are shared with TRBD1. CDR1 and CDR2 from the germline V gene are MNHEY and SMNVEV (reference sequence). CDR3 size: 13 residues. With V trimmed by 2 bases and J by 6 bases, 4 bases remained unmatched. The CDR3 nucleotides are TGTGCCAGCAGTTTACGGCCAGGGGGCGAGCAGTACTTC. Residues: CASSLRPGGEQYF.

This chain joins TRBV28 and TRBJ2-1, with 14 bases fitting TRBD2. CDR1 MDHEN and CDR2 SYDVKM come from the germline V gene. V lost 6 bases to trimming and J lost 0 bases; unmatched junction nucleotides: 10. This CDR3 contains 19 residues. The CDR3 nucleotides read TGTGCCAGCAGCCCCCTAGGGACTAGCGGGAGAGCCTCCTACAATGAGCAGTTCTTC. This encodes CASSPLGTSGRASYNEQFF.

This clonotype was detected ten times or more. CDR3 DNA: TGCAGCGTTGAACTGGCGGGGGGTACGATCTATGAGCAGTTCTTC. Translated: CSVELAGGTIYEQFF. The chain recombines TRBV29-1 with TRBJ2-1; TRBD2 aligns across 8 bases. The CDR3 consists of 15 residues. Looked up from germline, CDR1 is SQVTM and CDR2 is ANQGSEA. V shed 2 bases, J shed 8 bases, and the junction held 11 bases outside the gene matches.

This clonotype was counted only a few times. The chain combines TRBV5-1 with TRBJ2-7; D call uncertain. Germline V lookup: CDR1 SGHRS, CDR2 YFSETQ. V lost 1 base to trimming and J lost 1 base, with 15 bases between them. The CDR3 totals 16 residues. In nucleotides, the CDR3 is TGCGCCAGCAGCTTGTCCACCTTGGGCCCTTCCTACGAGCAGTACTTC. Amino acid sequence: CASSLSTLGPSYEQYF.

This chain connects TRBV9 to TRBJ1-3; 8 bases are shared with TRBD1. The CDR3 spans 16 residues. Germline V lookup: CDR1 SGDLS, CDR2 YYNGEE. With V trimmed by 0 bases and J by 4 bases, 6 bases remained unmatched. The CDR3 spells CASSVDGTGLGNTIYF. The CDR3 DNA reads TGTGCCAGCAGCGTAGACGGGACAGGCCTGGGAAACACCATATATTTT.

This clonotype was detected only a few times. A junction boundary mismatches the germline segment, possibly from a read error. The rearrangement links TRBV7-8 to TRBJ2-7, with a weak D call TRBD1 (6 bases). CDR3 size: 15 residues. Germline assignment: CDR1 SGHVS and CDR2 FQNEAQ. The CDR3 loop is CASSSFPGHTYEQYF. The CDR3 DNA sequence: TGTGCTAGCAGCTCATTCCCGGGACACACCTACGAGCAGTACTTC.

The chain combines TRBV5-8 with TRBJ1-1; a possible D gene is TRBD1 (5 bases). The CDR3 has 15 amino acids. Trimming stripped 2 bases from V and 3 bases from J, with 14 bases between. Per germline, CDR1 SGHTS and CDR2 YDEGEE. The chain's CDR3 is CASSFTGLGDTEAFF. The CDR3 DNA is TGTGCCAGCAGCTTCACGGGGCTAGGGGACACTGAAGCTTTCTTT.

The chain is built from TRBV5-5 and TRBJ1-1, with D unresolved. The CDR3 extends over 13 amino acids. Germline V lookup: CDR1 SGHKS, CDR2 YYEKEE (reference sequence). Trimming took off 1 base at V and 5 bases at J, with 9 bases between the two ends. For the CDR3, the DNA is TGTGCCAGCAGCTTGCAGGAGAGGACTGAAGCTTTCTTT. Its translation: CASSLQERTEAFF.

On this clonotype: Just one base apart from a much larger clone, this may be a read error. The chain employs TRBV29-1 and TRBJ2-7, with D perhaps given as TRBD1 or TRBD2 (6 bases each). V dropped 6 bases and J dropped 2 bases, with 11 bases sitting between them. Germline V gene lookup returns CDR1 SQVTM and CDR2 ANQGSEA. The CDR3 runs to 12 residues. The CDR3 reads CSVLGGPYEQYF. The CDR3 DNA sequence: TGCAGCGTACTAGGGGGGCCCTACGAGCAGTACTTC.

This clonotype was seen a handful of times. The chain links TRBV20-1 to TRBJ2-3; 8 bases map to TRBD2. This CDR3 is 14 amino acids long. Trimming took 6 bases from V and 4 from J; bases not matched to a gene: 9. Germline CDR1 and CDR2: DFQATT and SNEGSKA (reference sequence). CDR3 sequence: CSARLATVADTQYF. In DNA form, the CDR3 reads TGCAGTGCCCGACTAGCGACGGTTGCAGATACGCAGTATTTT.

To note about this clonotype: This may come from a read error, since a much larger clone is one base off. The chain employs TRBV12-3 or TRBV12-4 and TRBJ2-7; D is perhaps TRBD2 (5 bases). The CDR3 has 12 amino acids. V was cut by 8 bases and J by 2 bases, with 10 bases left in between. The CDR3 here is CASGSGAYEQYV. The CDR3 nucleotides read TGTGCCAGCGGCAGCGGAGCCTACGAGCAGTACGTC.

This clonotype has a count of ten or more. This chain's CDR3 is CASSQEGSPGSEQYF. As DNA, the CDR3 is TGTGCCAGCAGTCAGGAGGGTAGCCCGGGGAGCGAGCAGTACTTC. J is TRBJ2-7 and V is TRBV12-3 or TRBV12-4; tentatively, D is TRBD2 (6 bases). The CDR3 is made up of 15 amino acids. V lost 5 bases, J lost 6 bases, and 20 bases lay in between.

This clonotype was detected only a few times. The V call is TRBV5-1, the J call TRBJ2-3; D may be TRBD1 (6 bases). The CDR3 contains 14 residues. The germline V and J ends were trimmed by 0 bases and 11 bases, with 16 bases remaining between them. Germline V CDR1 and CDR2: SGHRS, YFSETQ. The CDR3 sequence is CASSLEQGPSMQYF. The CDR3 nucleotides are TGCGCCAGCAGCTTGGAACAGGGTCCCTCGATGCAGTATTTT.

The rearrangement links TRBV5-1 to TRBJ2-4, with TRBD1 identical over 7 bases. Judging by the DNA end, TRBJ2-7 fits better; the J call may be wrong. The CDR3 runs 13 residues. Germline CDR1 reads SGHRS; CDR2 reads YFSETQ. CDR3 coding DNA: TGCGCCAGCAGCTTTAACAGGGGTAGCGAGCAGTACTTC. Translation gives CASSFNRGSEQYF.

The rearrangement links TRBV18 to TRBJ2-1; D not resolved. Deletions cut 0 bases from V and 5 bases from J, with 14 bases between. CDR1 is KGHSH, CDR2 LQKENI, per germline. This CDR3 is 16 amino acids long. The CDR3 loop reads CASSPPMSWTDNEQFF. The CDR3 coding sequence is TGTGCCAGCTCACCACCGATGTCTTGGACGGACAATGAGCAGTTCTTC.

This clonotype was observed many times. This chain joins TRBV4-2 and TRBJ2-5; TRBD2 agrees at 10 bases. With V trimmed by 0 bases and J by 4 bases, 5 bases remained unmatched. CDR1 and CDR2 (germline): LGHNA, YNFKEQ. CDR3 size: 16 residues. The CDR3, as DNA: TGTGCCAGCAGCCAAGATCCCAGCGGGGGGGCAGAGACCCAGTACTTC. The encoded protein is CASSQDPSGGAETQYF.

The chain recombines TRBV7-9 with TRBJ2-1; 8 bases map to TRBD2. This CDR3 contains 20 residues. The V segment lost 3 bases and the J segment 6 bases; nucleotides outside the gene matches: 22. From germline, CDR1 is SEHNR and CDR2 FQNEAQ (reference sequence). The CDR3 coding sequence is TGTGCCAGCAGCTTCTCAAGCGGGAGAGGGCCGCCTCAAAGGTCCAATGAGCAGTTCTTC. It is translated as CASSFSSGRGPPQRSNEQFF.

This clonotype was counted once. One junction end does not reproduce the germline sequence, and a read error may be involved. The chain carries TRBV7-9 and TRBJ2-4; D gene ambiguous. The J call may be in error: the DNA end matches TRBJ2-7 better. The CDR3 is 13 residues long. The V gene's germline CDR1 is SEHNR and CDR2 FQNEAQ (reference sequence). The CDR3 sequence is CVSSSINWAEQYF. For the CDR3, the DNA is TGTGTCAGCAGCTCTATAAACTGGGCCGAGCAGTACTTC.

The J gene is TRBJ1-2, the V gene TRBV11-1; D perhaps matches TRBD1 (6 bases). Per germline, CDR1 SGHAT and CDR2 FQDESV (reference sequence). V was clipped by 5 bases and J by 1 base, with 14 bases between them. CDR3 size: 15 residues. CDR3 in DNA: TGTGCCAGCAGCGGCCGGGACAAAAATAACTATGGCTACACCTTC. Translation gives CASSGRDKNNYGYTF.

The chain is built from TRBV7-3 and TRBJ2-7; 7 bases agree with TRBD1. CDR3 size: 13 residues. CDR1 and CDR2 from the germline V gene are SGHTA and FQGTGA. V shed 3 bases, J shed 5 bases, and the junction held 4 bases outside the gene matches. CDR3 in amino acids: CASSFIGGDEQYF. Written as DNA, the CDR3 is TGTGCCAGCAGCTTTATAGGGGGCGACGAGCAGTACTTC.

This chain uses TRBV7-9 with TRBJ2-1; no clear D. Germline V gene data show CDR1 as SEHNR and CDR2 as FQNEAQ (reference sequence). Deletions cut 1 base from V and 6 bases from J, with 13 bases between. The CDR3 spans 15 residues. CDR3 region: CASSLGVGRANEQFF. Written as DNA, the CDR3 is TGTGCCAGCAGCTTAGGGGTCGGCAGAGCCAATGAGCAGTTCTTC. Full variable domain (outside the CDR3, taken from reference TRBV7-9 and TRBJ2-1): DTGVSQNPRHKITKRGQNVTFRCDPISEHNRLYWYRQTLGQGPEFLTYFQNEAQLEKSRLLSDRFSAERPKGSFSTLEIQRTEQGDSAMYLCASSLGVGRANEQFFGPGTRLTVL.

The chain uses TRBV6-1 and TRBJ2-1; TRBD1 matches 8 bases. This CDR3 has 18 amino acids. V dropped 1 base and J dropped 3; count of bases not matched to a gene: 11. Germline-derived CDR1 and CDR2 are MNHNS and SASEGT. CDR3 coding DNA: TGTGCCAGCAGTGAAGGTTTGTGGAGGGACAGGATCTACAATGAGCAGTTCTTC. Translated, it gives CASSEGLWRDRIYNEQFF.

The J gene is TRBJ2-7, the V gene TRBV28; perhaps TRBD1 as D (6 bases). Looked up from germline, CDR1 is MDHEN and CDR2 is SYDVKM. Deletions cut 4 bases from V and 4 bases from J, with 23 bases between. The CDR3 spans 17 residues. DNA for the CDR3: TGTGCCAGCAGTTCTCGACTTACAGGGTTAGGTCGGTACGAGCAGTACTTC. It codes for CASSSRLTGLGRYEQYF.